The rows below give T cell receptor beta chains drawn from one sample of a study of a mutant IDH1 vaccine in newly diagnosed glioma. These receptors' antigens are unknown. The assay was immunoSEQ multiplex PCR, and TCRdb's table has in-frame clones only and misses some. The repertoire consists of fewer than 40,000 clones, with 80% to 95% occurring once and the leading ten covering approximately 5.1%. The sequencing used PBMCs, collected from a glioma patient whose treatment included an IDH1 peptide vaccine. Every receptor here comes from a woman aged 40 to 50 with glioma. CDR3s include the opening cysteine and the closing phenylalanine or tryptophan. A D gene is named only where the DNA matches it firmly. The listing skips clone size in some rows; elsewhere it reads once, few, many or a size class.

v_call: TRBV5-4
clone_size: .
d_call: .
j_call: TRBJ1-4
cdr3_nt: TGTGCCAGCAGCTTGGAAACGGGGATAGGGACTAATGAAAAACTGTTTTTT
cdr3_aa: CASSLETGIGTNEKLFF

v_call: TRBV11-3
clone_size: few
d_call: .
j_call: TRBJ1-1
cdr3_nt: TGTGCCAGCAGTCTACAGGAGAACACTGAAGCTTTCTTT
cdr3_aa: CASSLQENTEAFF

v_call: TRBV7-8
clone_size: .
d_call: .
j_call: TRBJ2-2
cdr3_nt: TGTGCCAGCAACTTAGTCGGAACCGGGGAGCTGTTTTTT
cdr3_aa: CASNLVGTGELFF

v_call: TRBV13
clone_size: .
d_call: TRBD2
j_call: TRBJ2-7
cdr3_nt: TGTGCCAGCAGCTTTTGGGCTAGCGGGAGCAGCGAGCAGTACTTC
cdr3_aa: CASSFWASGSSEQYF

v_call: TRBV5-5
clone_size: .
d_call: .
j_call: TRBJ2-7
cdr3_nt: TGTGCCAGCAGCTTGATCAGCGGAACCTACGAGCAGTACTTC
cdr3_aa: CASSLISGTYEQYF

v_call: TRBV29-1
clone_size: .
d_call: TRBD1
j_call: TRBJ1-3
cdr3_nt: TGCAGCGTTTGGGACAGGGCGGGCGGAAACACCATATATTTT
cdr3_aa: CSVWDRAGGNTIYF

v_call: TRBV13
clone_size: .
d_call: .
j_call: TRBJ2-2
cdr3_nt: TGTGCCAGCAGCCCAAATACAGGGAGCACCGGGGAGCTGTTTTTT
cdr3_aa: CASSPNTGSTGELFF

v_call: TRBV12-5
clone_size: .
d_call: TRBD1
j_call: TRBJ1-6
cdr3_nt: TGTGCTAGTGGTTTGGTCTTGAGCGGGACAGGGAATTCACCCCTCCACTTT
cdr3_aa: CASGLVLSGTGNSPLHF

v_call: TRBV6-6
clone_size: .
d_call: .
j_call: TRBJ2-3
cdr3_nt: TGTGCCAGCAGCCCCAGTTCGGGTACGCAGTATTTT
cdr3_aa: CASSPSSGTQYF

v_call: TRBV2
clone_size: .
d_call: .
j_call: TRBJ1-5
cdr3_nt: TGTGCCAGCAAGTGGGAGGGATCGAATCAGCCCCAGCATTTT
cdr3_aa: CASKWEGSNQPQHF

v_call: TRBV5-1
clone_size: .
d_call: .
j_call: TRBJ1-1
cdr3_nt: TGCGCCAGCTCAGGGGAGCTGAACACTGAAGCTTTCTTT
cdr3_aa: CASSGELNTEAFF

v_call: TRBV5-5
clone_size: .
d_call: .
j_call: TRBJ1-1
cdr3_nt: TGTGCCAGCAGCTTTGCGAACACTGAAGCTTTCTTT
cdr3_aa: CASSFANTEAFF

v_call: TRBV11-3
clone_size: .
d_call: TRBD1
j_call: TRBJ2-1
cdr3_nt: TGTGCCAGCAGCGGCCGGGACAGCTACAATGAGCAGTTCTTC
cdr3_aa: CASSGRDSYNEQFF

v_call: TRBV2
clone_size: .
d_call: TRBD1
j_call: TRBJ1-1
cdr3_nt: TGTGCCAGCAGTGAACGACAGGGGCGAGCTTTCTTT
cdr3_aa: CASSERQGRAFF

v_call: TRBV19
clone_size: .
d_call: .
j_call: TRBJ1-2
cdr3_nt: TGTGCCAGTAGTACCCAGGTGAACTATGGCTACACCTTC
cdr3_aa: CASSTQVNYGYTF

v_call: TRBV30
clone_size: .
d_call: .
j_call: TRBJ1-3
cdr3_nt: TGTGCCTGGAGCCCTGGACAGATCTCTGGAAACACCATATATTTT
cdr3_aa: CAWSPGQISGNTIYF

v_call: TRBV6-1
clone_size: .
d_call: TRBD2
j_call: TRBJ2-5
cdr3_nt: TGTGCCAGCAGCGAGACTAGCGGGGGGACCCAGTACTTC
cdr3_aa: CASSETSGGTQYF

v_call: TRBV5-1
clone_size: .
d_call: .
j_call: TRBJ2-5
cdr3_nt: TGCGCCAGCAGCTTGACCCTTCGGTTTCGGGAGACCCAGTACTTC
cdr3_aa: CASSLTLRFRETQYF

v_call: TRBV30
clone_size: .
d_call: .
j_call: TRBJ2-7
cdr3_nt: TGTGCCTGGAGGGAGTCAGGGGGGGAGCAGTACTTC
cdr3_aa: CAWRESGGEQYF

v_call: TRBV9
clone_size: .
d_call: .
j_call: TRBJ1-4
cdr3_nt: TGTGCCAGCAGCCCTTGGGGGGGCCGGGCTGAAAAACTGTTTTTT
cdr3_aa: CASSPWGGRAEKLFF

v_call: TRBV10-3
clone_size: once
d_call: TRBD1
j_call: TRBJ1-1
cdr3_nt: TGTGCCATCAGTGAGGACCCGGAGGTTGGACAGGGTGGCATGGGGCAAACTGAAGCTTTCTTT
cdr3_aa: CAISEDPEVGQGGMGQTEAFF

v_call: TRBV7-9
clone_size: .
d_call: TRBD1
j_call: TRBJ1-1
cdr3_nt: TGTGCCAGCAGCATACAGGGGGCGCGAGAAGCTTTCTTT
cdr3_aa: CASSIQGAREAFF

v_call: TRBV5-1
clone_size: .
d_call: .
j_call: TRBJ2-7
cdr3_nt: TGCGCCAGCAGCCCCCAGGGAGGCTACGAGCAGTACTTC
cdr3_aa: CASSPQGGYEQYF

v_call: TRBV4-1
clone_size: .
d_call: .
j_call: TRBJ2-1
cdr3_nt: TGCGCCAGCCGGACAGACAATGAGCAGTTCTTC
cdr3_aa: CASRTDNEQFF

v_call: TRBV29-1
clone_size: .
d_call: TRBD1
j_call: TRBJ1-3
cdr3_nt: TGCAGCGTTGAAGCCGGGACAGGGGTGGGGGGAAACACCATATATTTT
cdr3_aa: CSVEAGTGVGGNTIYF

v_call: TRBV5-1
clone_size: .
d_call: .
j_call: TRBJ2-2
cdr3_nt: TGCGCCAGCGGGGGATCGGCGGGTCGGAGCACCGGGGAGCTGTTTTTT
cdr3_aa: CASGGSAGRSTGELFF

v_call: TRBV6-5
clone_size: .
d_call: .
j_call: TRBJ1-2
cdr3_nt: TGTGCCAGCAGTCATCTACAGGAACTCTATGGCTACACCTTC
cdr3_aa: CASSHLQELYGYTF

v_call: TRBV30
clone_size: .
d_call: TRBD1
j_call: TRBJ2-5
cdr3_nt: TGTGCCCTGACAGGGGAGACCCAGTACTTC
cdr3_aa: CALTGETQYF

v_call: TRBV29-1
clone_size: .
d_call: TRBD1
j_call: TRBJ1-2
cdr3_nt: TGCAGCGTGCTCCCACAGGGGGCAGGGAATGGCTACACCTTC
cdr3_aa: CSVLPQGAGNGYTF

v_call: TRBV7-9
clone_size: .
d_call: .
j_call: TRBJ2-5
cdr3_nt: TGTGCCAGCAGCTTAGGGGCCGGAGGTGGAGAGACCCAGTACTTC
cdr3_aa: CASSLGAGGGETQYF

v_call: TRBV4-1
clone_size: few
d_call: .
j_call: TRBJ2-5
cdr3_nt: TGCGCCAGCAGCCTTCAAGAGGTCGGGGAGACCCAGTACTTC
cdr3_aa: CASSLQEVGETQYF

v_call: TRBV7-8
clone_size: .
d_call: .
j_call: TRBJ1-3
cdr3_nt: TGTGCCAGCAGCGGACGATTTGGGACCGGAAACACCATATATTTT
cdr3_aa: CASSGRFGTGNTIYF

v_call: TRBV29-1
clone_size: .
d_call: TRBD2
j_call: TRBJ2-1
cdr3_nt: TGCAGCGTTGAACCAGCCTGGGGACTAGCGACAGAGCAGTTCTTC
cdr3_aa: CSVEPAWGLATEQFF

v_call: TRBV5-8
clone_size: .
d_call: TRBD1
j_call: TRBJ1-2
cdr3_nt: TGTGCCAGCAGCGCCGGACAGGGGCATGGCTACACCTTC
cdr3_aa: CASSAGQGHGYTF

v_call: TRBV20-1
clone_size: few
d_call: .
j_call: TRBJ1-1
cdr3_nt: TGCGCCCCTTGGGGTCACACTGAAGCTTTCTTT
cdr3_aa: CAPWGHTEAFF

v_call: TRBV6-6
clone_size: few
d_call: .
j_call: TRBJ1-1
cdr3_nt: TGTGCCAGCACCCCCCTCACTGAAGCTTTCTTT
cdr3_aa: CASTPLTEAFF

v_call: TRBV29-1
clone_size: few
d_call: .
j_call: TRBJ1-1
cdr3_nt: TGCAGCGCTAAGAACACTGAAGCTTTCTTT
cdr3_aa: CSAKNTEAFF

v_call: TRBV5-1
clone_size: .
d_call: .
j_call: TRBJ2-6
cdr3_nt: TGCGCCAGCAGCTTGGCCCCGGGGGCGGGCTCTGGGGCCAACGTCCTGACTTTC
cdr3_aa: CASSLAPGAGSGANVLTF

v_call: TRBV2
clone_size: .
d_call: .
j_call: TRBJ1-2
cdr3_nt: TGTGCCAGCAGTGCAAGGACGAGGGGGTCCTATGGCTACACCTTC
cdr3_aa: CASSARTRGSYGYTF

v_call: TRBV6-5
clone_size: once
d_call: .
j_call: TRBJ2-6
cdr3_nt: TGTGCCAGCAGCCTAAGCTCCTCTGGGGCCAACGTCCTGACTTTC
cdr3_aa: CASSLSSSGANVLTF

v_call: TRBV23-1
clone_size: .
d_call: TRBD1
j_call: TRBJ1-1
cdr3_nt: TGCGCCAGCAGTCCCATCAGGACAGGGGGGGGGTACACTGAAGCTTTCTTT
cdr3_aa: CASSPIRTGGGYTEAFF

v_call: TRBV6-1
clone_size: .
d_call: .
j_call: TRBJ2-5
cdr3_nt: TGTGCCAGCAGTGAAGATCCGGTAGCGGTTAGTCAAGAGACCCAGTACTTC
cdr3_aa: CASSEDPVAVSQETQYF

v_call: TRBV4-1
clone_size: .
d_call: .
j_call: TRBJ1-1
cdr3_nt: TGCGCCAGCAGCCAGAGGGCCTTGAACACTGAAGCTTTCTTT
cdr3_aa: CASSQRALNTEAFF

v_call: TRBV5-1
clone_size: .
d_call: .
j_call: TRBJ2-7
cdr3_nt: TGCGCCAGCAGCTTGGGGCCTGGGTACCGGGACACACCCTACGAGCAGTACTTC
cdr3_aa: CASSLGPGYRDTPYEQYF

v_call: TRBV30
clone_size: .
d_call: .
j_call: TRBJ2-7
cdr3_nt: TGTGCCTGGTCAACCAATCCCCCCGGGGACGAGCAGTACTTC
cdr3_aa: CAWSTNPPGDEQYF

v_call: TRBV2
clone_size: .
d_call: TRBD2
j_call: TRBJ2-5
cdr3_nt: TGTGCCAGCAGTGGGAATTCGGGAGGATGGGAGACCCAGTACTTC
cdr3_aa: CASSGNSGGWETQYF

v_call: TRBV5-1
clone_size: .
d_call: .
j_call: TRBJ2-7
cdr3_nt: TGCGCCAGCAGCTCCGGGACCTTATCCTACGAGCAGTACTTC
cdr3_aa: CASSSGTLSYEQYF

v_call: TRBV27
clone_size: .
d_call: TRBD2
j_call: TRBJ2-2
cdr3_nt: TGTGCCAGCACCCAACCCCCGGGACTAGCGGGAGTTACCGGGGAGCTGTTTTTT
cdr3_aa: CASTQPPGLAGVTGELFF

v_call: TRBV5-1
clone_size: .
d_call: TRBD1
j_call: TRBJ1-2
cdr3_nt: TGCGCCAGCAGCCCAGGACAGGCAGCTAACTATGGCTACACCTTC
cdr3_aa: CASSPGQAANYGYTF

v_call: TRBV6-5
clone_size: .
d_call: .
j_call: TRBJ2-2
cdr3_nt: TGTGCCAGCAGTTACTCGAAGACCGGGGAGCTGTTTTTT
cdr3_aa: CASSYSKTGELFF

v_call: TRBV7-9
clone_size: .
d_call: TRBD1
j_call: TRBJ2-7
cdr3_nt: TGTGCCAGCAGCTTCGACAGGGCCGAGCAGTACTTC
cdr3_aa: CASSFDRAEQYF

v_call: TRBV6-1
clone_size: .
d_call: .
j_call: TRBJ2-7
cdr3_nt: TGTGCCAGCAGTGACCTTGACGGAACCTACGAGCAGTACTTC
cdr3_aa: CASSDLDGTYEQYF

v_call: TRBV18
clone_size: .
d_call: .
j_call: TRBJ1-3
cdr3_nt: TGTGCCAGCTCAACAGGGTCTGGAAACACCATATATTTT
cdr3_aa: CASSTGSGNTIYF